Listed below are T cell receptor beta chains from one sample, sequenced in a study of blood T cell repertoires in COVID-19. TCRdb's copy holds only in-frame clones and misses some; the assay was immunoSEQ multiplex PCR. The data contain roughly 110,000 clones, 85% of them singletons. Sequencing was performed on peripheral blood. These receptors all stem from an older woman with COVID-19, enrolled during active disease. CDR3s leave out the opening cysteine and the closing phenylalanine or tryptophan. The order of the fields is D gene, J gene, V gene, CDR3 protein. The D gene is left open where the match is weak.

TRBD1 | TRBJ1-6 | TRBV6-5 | AIAYTGENSPLH
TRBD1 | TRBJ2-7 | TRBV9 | ASSVETGQGANEQY
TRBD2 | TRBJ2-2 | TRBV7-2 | ASSLSGGNTGELF
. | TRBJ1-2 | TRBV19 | ASSRGRGSGYT
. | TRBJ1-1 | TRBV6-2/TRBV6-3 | ASSFSPGLQVGIF
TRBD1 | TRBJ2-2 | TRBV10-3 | AISELGTGAGELF
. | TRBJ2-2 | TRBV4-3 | ASSQAWRGQTGELF
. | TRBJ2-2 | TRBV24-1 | ATSDFRNTGELF
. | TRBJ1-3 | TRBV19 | ASKVSGSGNTIY
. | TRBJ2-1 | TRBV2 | ASRQLYNEQF
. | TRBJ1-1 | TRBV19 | ASGRRGTNTEAF
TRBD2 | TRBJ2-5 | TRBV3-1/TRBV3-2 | ASSQDPSGGETQY
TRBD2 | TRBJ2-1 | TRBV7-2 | ASSLISGGPYNEQF
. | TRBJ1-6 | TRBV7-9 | ASSLARTGNSPLH
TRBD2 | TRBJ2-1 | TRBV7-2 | ASSKRGGPEQF
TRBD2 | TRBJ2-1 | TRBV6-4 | ASSDVSGGLSGEQF
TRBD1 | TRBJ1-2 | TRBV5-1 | ASSYRGYGYT
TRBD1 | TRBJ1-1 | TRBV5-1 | ASSADRGVNTEAF
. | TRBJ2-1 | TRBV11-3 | ASSLSTQDNEQF
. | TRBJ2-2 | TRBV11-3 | ASSLGRGSGELF
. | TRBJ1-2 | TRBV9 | ASSVSGQSYGYT
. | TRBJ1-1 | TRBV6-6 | ASSYGSNTEAF
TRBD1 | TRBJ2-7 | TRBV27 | ASNMGQGRSYEQY
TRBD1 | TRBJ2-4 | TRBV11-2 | ASSQGQENIQY
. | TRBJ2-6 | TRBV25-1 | ASSEFQGSGANVLT
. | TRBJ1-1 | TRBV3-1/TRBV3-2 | ASSQEAGNTEAF
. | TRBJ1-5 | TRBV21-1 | ASSKGRDRGGSNQPQH
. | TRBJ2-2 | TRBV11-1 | ASSSAGARTGELF
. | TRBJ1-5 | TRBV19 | ASTPMIYSNQPQH
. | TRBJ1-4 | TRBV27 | ASRLALTGSDEKLF
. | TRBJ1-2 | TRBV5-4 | ASSPYDGGEANYGYT
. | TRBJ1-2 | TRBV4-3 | ASSPTANYGYT
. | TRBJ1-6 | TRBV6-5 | ASSYFGGNSPLH
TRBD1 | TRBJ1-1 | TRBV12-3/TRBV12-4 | ASSYQTGSEAF
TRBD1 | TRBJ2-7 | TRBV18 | ASSPGLRDRGRGQY
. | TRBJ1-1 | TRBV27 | ASSLRGTEAF
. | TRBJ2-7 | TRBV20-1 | SASPAEAYEQY